What follows are 25 T cell receptor beta chains derived from one specimen sequenced in a study of shared clonotypes between healthy human individuals. The data were produced by immunoSEQ multiplex PCR, yet TCRdb's version contains in-frame clones alone and is incomplete. The data show approximately 940,000 clones, approximately 80% seen once. The sequenced sample was memory CD4+ T cells sorted from blood. Specified subset: CD45RA-negative fraction. All receptors derive from a man between 18 and 29 years old in good health.

This clone has a handful of counts. This chain connects TRBV27 to TRBJ2-2; D uncertain. Trimming shortened V by 3 bases and J by 7 bases, and 15 bases separated the two germline ends. Per germline, CDR1 MNHEY and CDR2 SMNVEV (reference sequence). The CDR3 contains 15 residues. The CDR3 spells CASSFRSMGYGELFF. CDR3 sequence (DNA): TGTGCCAGCAGTTTCAGGAGCATGGGGTACGGGGAGCTGTTTTTT.

The chain joins TRBV4-2 to TRBJ2-5; 15 nucleotides line up with TRBD2. The CDR3 is 17 amino acids. Germline V gene sequence: CDR1 LGHNA, CDR2 YNFKEQ. The V segment lost 4 bases and the J segment 5 bases; nucleotides outside the gene matches: 8. The CDR3 nucleotides read TGTGCCAGCAGCCCGGGGACTAGCGGGGGGCCCGCGGAGACCCAGTACTTC. This translates into CASSPGTSGGPAETQYF.

Note on this clone: A much larger clone lies a single base off, so this may be a read error. Other DNA sequences in this specimen translate into the identical CDR3. The DNA for the CDR3 is TGTGCCAGTAGTATAGCGAGGAAGGCGGGGGAGACCCAGTACTTC. Its translation: CASSIARKAGETQYF. The chain joins TRBV19 to TRBJ2-5, with D possibly TRBD2 on 6 matching bases. This CDR3 region has 15 residues. Germline V lookup: CDR1 LNHDA, CDR2 SQIVND (reference sequence). V lost 1 base and J 5 bases, leaving 14 bases between the germline ends.

V is TRBV2 and J is TRBJ1-2; D perhaps matches TRBD1 (5 bases). CDR3 length equals 14 residues. The V gene's germline CDR1 is SNHLY and CDR2 FYNNEI. V lost 4 bases to trimming and J lost 4 bases, with 13 bases between them. CDR3: CASSGEGMGYGYTF. The CDR3 DNA reads as TGTGCCAGCAGTGGGGAGGGGATGGGCTATGGCTACACCTTC.

CDR3 sequence: CASSLTLYNSPLHF. CDR3 in DNA: TGTGCCAGCAGCCTGACACTTTATAATTCACCCCTCCACTTT. The chain links TRBV9 to TRBJ1-6; D unresolved. Trimming removed 4 bases from V and 4 bases from J, with 9 bases in between. The CDR3 contains 14 residues. Per the germline V gene, CDR1 is SGDLS and CDR2 is YYNGEE.

The sample holds many counts of this clone. Different DNA sequences within this sample yield the same CDR3. The V gene is TRBV5-1, the J gene TRBJ2-3; no definite D call. This CDR3 is 11 amino acids long. The ends were cut back, 1 base at V and 3 bases at J, with 0 bases in the middle. The germline V gene has CDR1 SGHRS and CDR2 YFSETQ. CDR3 in DNA: TGCGCCAGCAGCTTGACAGATACGCAGTATTTT. This codes for CASSLTDTQYF.

The table lists this clone with a count of one. The chain employs TRBV11-2 and TRBJ2-2; 10 bases match TRBD2. The CDR3 is 16 residues long. CDR1 is SGHAT, CDR2 FQNNGV, per germline. V gave up 1 base and J gave up 5 bases; unmatched junction bases: 4. The DNA of the CDR3 is TGTGCCAGCAGCTTAGCACCTAGCGGGAGTACCGGGGAGCTGTTTTTT. Residues: CASSLAPSGSTGELFF.

The J gene is TRBJ2-7, the V gene TRBV29-1, with D possibly TRBD2 on 5 matching bases. This CDR3 spans 12 amino acids. The V gene lost 1 base and the J gene lost 7 bases, with 11 bases spanning the gap. Germline CDR1 is SQVTM and CDR2 is ANQGSEA. CDR3 DNA sequence: TGCAGCGTTGAAGGAAATAGAGGGGAGCAGTACTTC. It specifies CSVEGNRGEQYF.

Comments on this clone: The sample contains more than one DNA sequence encoding this CDR3. The V and J genes are TRBV7-2 and TRBJ2-7; D not resolved. The CDR3 sequence is 13 residues long. The germline V gene has CDR1 SGHTA and CDR2 FQGNSA. The V end lost 5 bases, the J end lost 3 bases, and 11 bases lay between the germline ends. The CDR3 DNA sequence: TGTGCCAGCAGCACCTCGGGTTTCTACGAGCAGTACTTC. This encodes CASSTSGFYEQYF.

The chain couples TRBV5-4 to TRBJ2-7; maybe TRBD2 (5 bases). This CDR3 is 14 amino acids long. V was shortened by 4 bases and J by 0 bases, with 11 bases between the two germline ends. Germline lookup yields CDR1 SGHNT and CDR2 YYREEE (reference sequence). The CDR3 nucleotides are TGTGCCAGCAGCGTGACCGGGGTCTCCTACGAGCAGTACTTC. This codes for CASSVTGVSYEQYF.

This clone was picked up one time. This chain connects TRBV28 to TRBJ1-1, with D unresolved. The CDR3 is 13 amino acids. Germline CDR1 reads MDHEN; CDR2 reads SYDVKM. V lost 2 bases, J lost 8 bases, and 12 bases lay in between. The CDR3 nucleotides are TGTGCCAGCAGTTTAGGGCAGCCAGCAGAAGCTTTCTTT. Amino acid sequence: CASSLGQPAEAFF.

This clone was recorded a few times. J is TRBJ1-6 and V is TRBV6-5; TRBD1 aligns across 7 bases. Trimming cost V 6 bases and J 6 bases; bases outside gene matches: 8. The V gene's germline CDR1 is MNHEY and CDR2 SVGAGI. This CDR3 contains 15 residues. The CDR3 DNA reads TGTGCCAGCAGGCAACCGGACAGGATTAATTCACCCCTCCACTTT. This encodes CASRQPDRINSPLHF.

Points on this clone: A far bigger clonotype differs at one base, so this is likely a read error. The chain carries TRBV5-4 and TRBJ1-2; 10 bases match TRBD1. The CDR3 is made up of 13 amino acids. Germline V CDR1 and CDR2: SGHNT, YYREEE (reference sequence). CDR3 region: CVSSLGQGDGYTF. DNA of the CDR3: TGTGTCAGCAGCTTAGGACAGGGGGATGGCTACACCTTC.

The rearrangement joins TRBV10-3 to TRBJ1-2, with D perhaps TRBD1 (6 bases). V shed 4 bases and J shed 8 bases, with 17 bases lying between them. In germline, CDR1 is ENHRY, CDR2 SYGVKD. This CDR3 has 14 residues. For the CDR3, the DNA is TGTGCCATCAGTGTAATTAGGACAGAGGGAGGCTACACCTTC. Translating gives CAISVIRTEGGYTF.

This clone was counted a single time. The chain links TRBV7-8 to TRBJ2-3; 8 positions agree with TRBD2. Germline-derived CDR1 and CDR2 are SGHVS and FQNEAQ. The V gene end was trimmed by 5 bases and the J gene end by 5 bases; junction bases not matched to a gene: 6. This CDR3 is built from 14 residues. This chain's CDR3 is CASSPAGVGDTQYF. The CDR3 nucleotides are TGTGCCAGCAGCCCAGCGGGGGTGGGAGATACGCAGTATTTT.

This chain uses TRBV10-3 with TRBJ2-2; 7 bases are a match to TRBD1. Germline V gives CDR1 ENHRY, CDR2 SYGVKD. V shed 8 bases and J 3 bases; nucleotides not matched to a gene: 3. The CDR3 has 13 residues. The CDR3: CAIGQVDTGELFF. As DNA, the CDR3 is TGTGCCATCGGACAGGTAGACACCGGGGAGCTGTTTTTT.

The chain is built from TRBV2 and TRBJ2-2, with D unclear. The CDR3 is 16 residues long. CDR1 is SNHLY and CDR2 is FYNNEI in the germline V gene. Trimming left V 4 bases short and J 7 bases short, with 19 bases between. The CDR3 DNA sequence: TGTGCCAGCAGTGTCGTGGGGATCAGGCTGAGCGGGGAGCTGTTTTTT. It encodes CASSVVGIRLSGELFF.

This chain connects TRBV10-3 to TRBJ2-2; the D is unclear. This CDR3 region has 18 residues. Looked up from germline, CDR1 is ENHRY and CDR2 is SYGVKD. V was pared by 2 bases and J by 1 base, with 17 bases between. The CDR3 loop is CAISEQVPLSQNTGELFF. The CDR3 DNA is TGTGCCATCAGTGAGCAGGTCCCTTTAAGCCAGAACACCGGGGAGCTGTTTTTT.

V usage is TRBV30 and J usage is TRBJ1-6; 7 positions agree with TRBD1. The J segment lost 6 bases and the V segment lost 3 bases, leaving 5 bases of the junction unmatched. Germline V CDR1 and CDR2: GTSNPN, SVGIG (reference sequence). There are 14 residues in the CDR3. CDR3 loop: CAWSYGTVNSPLHF. CDR3 sequence (DNA): TGTGCCTGGAGCTACGGGACAGTTAATTCACCCCTCCACTTT.

Remarks on this clone: A far bigger clonotype differs at one base, so this is likely a read error. The V call is TRBV11-3, the J call TRBJ2-1, with TRBD1 matching over 10 bases. V trimming: 3 bases; J trimming: 2 bases; junction bases outside the gene matches: 1. This CDR3 is built from 15 residues. Germline V gene lookup returns CDR1 SGHNT and CDR2 YENEEA. CDR3: CASSFGTGAYNEQFF. For the CDR3, the DNA is TGTGCCAGCAGCTTTGGGACAGGGGCCTACAATGAGCAGTTCTTC.

This clone showed up many times. The genes are TRBV4-1 and TRBJ1-5, with D possibly matching TRBD1 (6 bases). Germline CDR1 reads MGHRA; CDR2 reads YSYEKL. V gave up 1 base and J gave up 3 bases, with 10 bases separating them. The CDR3 sequence is 15 residues long. The CDR3 coding sequence is TGCGCCAGCAGCCAAGGGGACAAGGACAATCAGCCCCAGCATTTT. Protein sequence: CASSQGDKDNQPQHF.

The gene calls are TRBV5-1 and TRBJ2-5, with 8 bases matching TRBD1. CDR3 length: 14 amino acids. Germline V lookup: CDR1 SGHRS, CDR2 YFSETQ. J lost 3 bases, V lost 4 bases, and 5 bases had no gene match. The CDR3 nucleotides read TGCGCCAGCAGCCCTGGACAGGGAGAAGAGACCCAGTACTTC. This sequence encodes CASSPGQGEETQYF.

This chain joins TRBV10-2 and TRBJ2-3, with a tentative D call TRBD2 (6 bases). The CDR3 is made up of 13 amino acids. Germline V gives CDR1 WSHSY, CDR2 SAAADI. Trimming removed 6 bases from V and 5 bases from J, with 12 bases in between. This CDR3 reads CASRGAGGDTQYF. For the CDR3, the DNA is TGCGCCAGCAGAGGAGCGGGCGGAGATACGCAGTATTTT.

The rearrangement joins TRBV11-2 to TRBJ1-2; D ambiguous. Trimming shortened V by 5 bases and J by 4 bases, and 11 bases separated the two germline ends. In germline, CDR1 is SGHAT, CDR2 FQNNGV. CDR3 length: 13 residues. CDR3 amino acids: CASSPRTFYGYTF. The CDR3 bases are TGTGCCAGCAGCCCACGAACATTCTATGGCTACACCTTC.

This sequence joins TRBV6-1 and TRBJ2-1, with unresolved D. Germline CDR1 is MNHNS and CDR2 is SASEGT. This CDR3 is built from 13 residues. V was trimmed by 2 bases and J by 4 bases, leaving 6 bases between them. CDR3 DNA: TGTGCCAGCAGTGAAAGTCGGTACAATGAGCAGTTCTTC. Encoded protein: CASSESRYNEQFF.